The clone carrying this T cell receptor beta chain has just a few counts. Its antigen is currently unknown. Amplification used 60 Vbeta primers and 13 Jbeta primers. Only in-frame clones appear in the TCRdb table, and some are missing; sequencing was by immunoSEQ multiplex PCR. The profile shows fewer than 250,000 clones, 82% of them singletons. The sample comes from a study of cytomegalovirus exposure and HLA in healthy donors. The V segment lost 3 bases and the J segment 1 base; nucleotides outside the gene matches: 0. Germline assignment: CDR1 MRHNA and CDR2 SNTAGT. CDR3 length equals 14 residues. Findings and limits, study-wide: Indistinguishable V segments such as TRBV6-2 and TRBV6-3 were excluded. Associated with cytomegalovirus, according to the listing, were 164 TCR beta chains. Previous analysis showed most TCR beta V segments were productive about 90% or about 30% of the time.

The TCR was taken from a man aged 40-55 years in good health and CMV-seropositive. What was sequenced was PBMCs. The rearrangement links TRBV6-4 to TRBJ2-7; 10 positions agree with TRBD2. The DNA of the CDR3 is TGTGCCAGCAGTGAGACTAGCGGGTCCTACGAGCAGTACTTC. This translates into CASSETSGSYEQYF.